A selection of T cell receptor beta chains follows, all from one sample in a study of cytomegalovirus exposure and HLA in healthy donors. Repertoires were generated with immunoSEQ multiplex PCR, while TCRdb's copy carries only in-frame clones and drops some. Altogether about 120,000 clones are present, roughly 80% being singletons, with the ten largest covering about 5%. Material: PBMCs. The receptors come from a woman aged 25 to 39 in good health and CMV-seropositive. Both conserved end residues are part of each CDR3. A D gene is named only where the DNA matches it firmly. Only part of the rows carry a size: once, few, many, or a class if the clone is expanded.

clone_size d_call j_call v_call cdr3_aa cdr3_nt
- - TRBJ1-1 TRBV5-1 CASSLAGSTEAFF TGCGCCAGCAGCTTGGCAGGCAGCACTGAAGCTTTCTTT
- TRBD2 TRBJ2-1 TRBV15 CATSRSSGSLNEQFF TGTGCCACCAGCCGATCTAGCGGGAGTCTCAATGAGCAGTTCTTC
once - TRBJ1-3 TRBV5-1 CASSLERNSGNTIYF TGCGCCAGCAGCTTGGAGCGAAACTCTGGAAACACCATATATTTT
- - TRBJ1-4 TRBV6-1 CASSEIRGGTNEKLFF TGTGCCAGCAGTGAAATTCGTGGGGGGACTAATGAAAAACTGTTTTTT
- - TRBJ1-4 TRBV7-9 CSSSYGRGEKLFF TGTTCCAGCAGCTACGGAAGGGGAGAAAAACTGTTTTTT
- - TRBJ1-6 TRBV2 CASSVQGADNSPLHF TGTGCCAGCAGTGTTCAGGGCGCTGATAATTCACCCCTCCACTTT
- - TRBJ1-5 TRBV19 CASTTGYSNQPQHF TGTGCCAGTACGACGGGGTATAGCAATCAGCCCCAGCATTTT
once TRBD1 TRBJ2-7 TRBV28 CASSSGQGPYEQYF TGTGCCAGCAGTTCTGGACAGGGGCCGTACGAGCAGTACTTC
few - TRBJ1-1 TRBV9 CASSPEDTEAFF TGTGCCAGCAGCCCCGAGGACACTGAAGCTTTCTTT
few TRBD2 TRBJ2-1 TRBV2 CAALGLAEDNEQFF TGTGCCGCACTGGGACTAGCGGAAGACAATGAGCAGTTCTTC
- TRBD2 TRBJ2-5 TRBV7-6 CASSRTSGTQETQYF TGTGCCAGCAGCCGGACTAGCGGAACACAAGAGACCCAGTACTTC
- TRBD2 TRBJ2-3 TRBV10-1 CASSPGLAADTQYF TGCGCCAGCAGCCCGGGACTAGCAGCAGATACGCAGTATTTT
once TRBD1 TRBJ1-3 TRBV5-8 CASSRDRGNGNTIYF TGTGCCAGCAGCAGGGACAGGGGAAATGGAAACACCATATATTTT
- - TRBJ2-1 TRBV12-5 CASGTDRPAYNEQFF TGTGCTAGTGGCACGGACAGACCGGCTTACAATGAGCAGTTCTTC
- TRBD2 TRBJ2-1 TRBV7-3 CASSLLAGGYNEQFF TGTGCCAGCAGTTTACTAGCGGGGGGGTACAATGAGCAGTTCTTC
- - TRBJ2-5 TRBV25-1 CASSPYEGSETQYF TGTGCCAGCAGTCCCTATGAGGGTTCAGAGACCCAGTACTTC
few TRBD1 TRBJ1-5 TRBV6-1 CASSGPGGPYSNQPQHF TGTGCCAGCAGTGGGCCAGGGGGACCTTATAGCAATCAGCCCCAGCATTTT
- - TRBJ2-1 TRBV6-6 CASSTGLFNEQFF TGTGCCAGCAGTACGGGACTGTTCAATGAGCAGTTCTTC
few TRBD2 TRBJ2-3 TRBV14 CASSQKRLAGELRADTQYF TGTGCCAGCAGCCAAAAGAGGCTAGCGGGAGAGCTCAGGGCAGATACGCAGTATTTT
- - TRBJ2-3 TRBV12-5 CASGWARGGGRTDTQYF TGTGCTAGTGGTTGGGCCCGGGGAGGGGGGCGCACAGATACGCAGTATTTT
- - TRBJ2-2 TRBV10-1 CASSKSAIDGELFF TGCGCCAGCAGTAAATCCGCGATCGACGGGGAGCTGTTTTTT
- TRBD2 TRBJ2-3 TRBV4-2 CASSQEGTGGAYF TGTGCCAGCAGCCAAGAAGGAACGGGGGGGGCGTATTTT
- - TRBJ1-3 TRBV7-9 CASSAVGNTIYF TGTGCCAGCAGCGCAGTTGGAAACACCATATATTTT
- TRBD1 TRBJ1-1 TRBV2 CASSPGQVEAFF TGTGCCAGCAGCCCAGGACAGGTTGAAGCTTTCTTT
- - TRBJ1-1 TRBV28 CASSLPPGNTEAFF TGTGCCAGCAGCCTACCACCAGGGAACACTGAAGCTTTCTTT
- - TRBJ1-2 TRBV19 CASSIVATNYGYTF TGTGCCAGTAGTATAGTGGCCACCAACTATGGCTACACCTTC
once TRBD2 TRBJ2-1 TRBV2 CASSPAVLAERNEQFF TGTGCCAGCAGCCCGGCCGTGCTAGCGGAAAGGAATGAGCAGTTCTTC
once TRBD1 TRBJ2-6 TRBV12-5 CASGRDSSSGANVLTF TGTGCTAGTGGTCGGGACAGCAGCTCTGGGGCCAACGTCCTGACTTTC
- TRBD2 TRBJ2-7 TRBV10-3 CAISAGASGVYEQYF TGTGCCATCAGTGCCGGCGCTAGCGGGGTGTACGAGCAGTACTTC
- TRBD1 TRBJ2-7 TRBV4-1 CASSQDQGGLVDEQYF TGCGCCAGCAGCCAAGATCAAGGGGGCCTCGTGGACGAGCAGTACTTC
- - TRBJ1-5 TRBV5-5 CASSLQGMSNQPQHF TGTGCCAGCAGCCTACAGGGTATGAGCAATCAGCCCCAGCATTTT
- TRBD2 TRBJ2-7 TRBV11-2 CASSSKGTSGRSYEQYF TGTGCCAGCAGCTCGAAAGGGACTAGCGGGAGATCCTACGAGCAGTACTTC
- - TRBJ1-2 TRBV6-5 CASSYTGGGGYTF TGTGCCAGCAGTTACACAGGCGGGGGGGGCTACACCTTC
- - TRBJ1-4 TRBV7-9 CASSLGFNEKLFF TGTGCCAGCAGCCTCGGGTTTAACGAAAAACTGTTTTTT
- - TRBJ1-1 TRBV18 CASSPGAEGNTEAFF TGTGCCAGCTCACCGGGGGCCGAGGGGAACACTGAAGCTTTCTTT
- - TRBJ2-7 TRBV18 CASSQLGGVQRGEQYF TGTGCCAGCTCACAACTGGGAGGGGTCCAGAGGGGGGAGCAGTACTTC
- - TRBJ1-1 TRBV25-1 CASSLQGTNTEAFF TGTGCCAGCAGTTTACAGGGTACCAACACTGAAGCTTTCTTT
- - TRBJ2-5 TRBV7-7 CASSPTWGGGETQYF TGTGCTAGCAGCCCTACCTGGGGCGGTGGAGAGACCCAGTACTTC
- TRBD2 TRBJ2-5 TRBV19 CASSWTSGGFRQETQYF TGTGCCAGTAGTTGGACTAGCGGGGGCTTCCGCCAAGAGACCCAGTACTTC
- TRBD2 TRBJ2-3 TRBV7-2 CASSPAGGRTDTQYF TGTGCCAGCAGCCCAGCGGGGGGTCGGACAGATACGCAGTATTTT
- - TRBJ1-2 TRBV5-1 CASSLDRPTNYGYTF TGCGCCAGCAGCTTGGACAGGCCAACTAACTATGGCTACACCTTC
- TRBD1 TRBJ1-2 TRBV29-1 CSVREGADYGYTF TGCAGCGTTCGCGAGGGGGCGGACTATGGCTACACCTTC
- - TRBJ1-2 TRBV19 CASSIGFQGPGYTF TGTGCCAGTAGTATCGGGTTTCAGGGTCCGGGCTACACCTTC
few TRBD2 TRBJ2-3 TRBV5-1 CASRPSRGGRWMPDTQYF TGCGCCAGCAGACCTTCGCGGGGGGGCCGCTGGATGCCAGATACGCAGTATTTT
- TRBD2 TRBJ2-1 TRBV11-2 CASSVAGGLPNEQFF TGTGCCAGCAGCGTCGCGGGAGGGCTCCCCAATGAGCAGTTCTTC
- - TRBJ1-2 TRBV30 CAWTSTNYGYTF TGTGCCTGGACAAGCACTAACTATGGCTACACCTTC
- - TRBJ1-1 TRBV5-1 CASSLWSGNTEAFF TGCGCCAGCAGCTTGTGGTCGGGAAACACTGAAGCTTTCTTT
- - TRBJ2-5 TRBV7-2 CASSLGPPGVVFQETQYF TGTGCCAGCAGCTTGGGCCCGCCGGGAGTAGTATTCCAAGAGACCCAGTACTTC
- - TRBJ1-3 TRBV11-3 CASSLEGILTGPGNTIYF TGTGCCAGCAGCTTAGAAGGGATTCTGACAGGTCCTGGAAACACCATATATTTT
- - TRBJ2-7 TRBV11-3 CASSQGGGQYF TGTGCCAGCAGCCAAGGGGGGGGCCAGTACTTC
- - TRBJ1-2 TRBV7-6 CASSLDSLYGYTF TGTGCCAGCAGCCTTGATTCACTCTATGGCTACACCTTC
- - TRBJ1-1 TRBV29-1 CSVEVSQNTEAFF TGCAGCGTTGAAGTATCACAAAACACTGAAGCTTTCTTT
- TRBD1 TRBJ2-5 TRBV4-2 CASSQGRTGPIWYF TGTGCCAGCAGCCAAGGGCGGACAGGACCAATCTGGTACTTC
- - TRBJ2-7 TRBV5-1 CASSRLEQISSAEQYF TGCGCCAGCAGCCGACTCGAACAGATCTCTAGCGCCGAGCAGTACTTC
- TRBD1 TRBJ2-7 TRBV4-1 CASSQRQGTPYEQYF TGCGCCAGCAGCCAACGACAGGGAACTCCCTACGAGCAGTACTTC
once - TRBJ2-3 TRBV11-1 CASSLEPMGAVTDTQYF TGTGCCAGCAGCTTAGAACCGATGGGAGCTGTTACAGATACGCAGTATTTT
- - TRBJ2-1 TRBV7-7 CASSLGPYYNEQFF TGTGCTAGCAGCTTAGGCCCCTATTACAATGAGCAGTTCTTC
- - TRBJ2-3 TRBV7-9 CASSRGTDTQYF TGTGCCAGCAGCCGGGGAACAGATACGCAGTATTTT
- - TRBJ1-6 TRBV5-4 CASSAGGSYNSPLHF TGTGCCAGCAGCGCGGGGGGATCCTATAATTCACCCCTCCACTTT
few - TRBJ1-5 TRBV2 CASSDGRAGGSNQPQHF TGTGCCAGCAGTGACGGTAGGGCAGGAGGTAGCAATCAGCCCCAGCATTTT